These T cell receptor beta chains were read from a single sample in a study of T cells in localized non-small cell lung cancer. TCRdb's table, derived via immunoSEQ multiplex PCR, lists solely in-frame clones and lacks some. The repertoire holds around 25,000 clones, with more than 90% as singletons. The source was peripheral blood, collected before any cancer treatment. Receptors originate from a man aged 40 to 75 with stage III squamous cell lung carcinoma. The CDR3 runs from the conserved cysteine through the conserved F or W. The order of the fields is clone size, J gene, V gene, D gene, CDR3 DNA, CDR3 protein. The D gene is left open where the match is weak. Expanded clones are given a class, and other clones once, few, many or no size at all.

clone_size: .; j_call: TRBJ2-3; v_call: TRBV4-2; d_call: .; cdr3_nt: TGTGCCAGCTCTAAGGGAGGGGGTACAGATACGCAGTATTTT; cdr3_aa: CASSKGGGTDTQYF
clone_size: .; j_call: TRBJ2-4; v_call: TRBV7-2; d_call: .; cdr3_nt: TGTGCCAGCAGCTCGGACAGCCGCGGGGCCAAAAACATTCAGTACTTC; cdr3_aa: CASSSDSRGAKNIQYF
clone_size: .; j_call: TRBJ1-6; v_call: TRBV7-3; d_call: .; cdr3_nt: TGTGCCAGCAGCTTAACGGAACATTTCGGTTCACCCCTCCACTTT; cdr3_aa: CASSLTEHFGSPLHF
clone_size: once; j_call: TRBJ2-7; v_call: TRBV9; d_call: TRBD2; cdr3_nt: TGTGCCAGCAGCGTAGAGCCTAGCGGGGGAGTCTACGAGCAGTACTTC; cdr3_aa: CASSVEPSGGVYEQYF
clone_size: .; j_call: TRBJ2-3; v_call: TRBV5-1; d_call: TRBD1; cdr3_nt: TGCGCCAGCAGCTCCGGACAGGGCGGACCAGATACGCAGTATTTT; cdr3_aa: CASSSGQGGPDTQYF
clone_size: once; j_call: TRBJ1-5; v_call: TRBV29-1; d_call: TRBD1; cdr3_nt: TGCAGCGTTTCGGACAGGGCAAATCAGCCCCAGCATTTT; cdr3_aa: CSVSDRANQPQHF
clone_size: once; j_call: TRBJ2-5; v_call: TRBV27; d_call: .; cdr3_nt: TGTGCCAGCAGTTTACTACAGGGTCCCCAAGAGACCCAGTACTTC; cdr3_aa: CASSLLQGPQETQYF
clone_size: .; j_call: TRBJ1-1; v_call: TRBV6-1; d_call: TRBD1; cdr3_nt: TGTGCCAGCAGTGGGCCCCGACAGGGAGAAACTGAAGCTTTCTTT; cdr3_aa: CASSGPRQGETEAFF
clone_size: once; j_call: TRBJ1-5; v_call: TRBV18; d_call: .; cdr3_nt: TGTGCCAGCTCACTTAACCGACCAGCATATAGCAATCAGCCCCAGCATTTT; cdr3_aa: CASSLNRPAYSNQPQHF
clone_size: .; j_call: TRBJ1-4; v_call: TRBV28; d_call: .; cdr3_nt: TGTGCCAGCGAGGCATTGAGTGGGTATGGCGAAAAACTGTTTTTT; cdr3_aa: CASEALSGYGEKLFF
clone_size: .; j_call: TRBJ1-1; v_call: TRBV11-1; d_call: .; cdr3_nt: TGTGCCAGCAGCTTGAGGCCCCCCGCGAACACTGAAGCTTTCTTT; cdr3_aa: CASSLRPPANTEAFF
clone_size: .; j_call: TRBJ2-5; v_call: TRBV9; d_call: TRBD2; cdr3_nt: TGTGCCAGCAGCGCCGGGGGGCTAGCGGGAACGTCGGTGGAGACCCAGTACTTC; cdr3_aa: CASSAGGLAGTSVETQYF
clone_size: .; j_call: TRBJ1-1; v_call: TRBV6-1; d_call: .; cdr3_nt: TGTGCCAGCAGTGCGACAGGTGAAGCTTTCTTT; cdr3_aa: CASSATGEAFF
clone_size: .; j_call: TRBJ2-3; v_call: TRBV18; d_call: .; cdr3_nt: TGTGCCAGCTCACCGGGAACAGATACGCAGTATTTT; cdr3_aa: CASSPGTDTQYF
clone_size: .; j_call: TRBJ2-3; v_call: TRBV6-1; d_call: TRBD2; cdr3_nt: TGTGCCAGCAGTGGACTAGCGGGGCTCACAGATACGCAGTATTTT; cdr3_aa: CASSGLAGLTDTQYF
clone_size: .; j_call: TRBJ1-2; v_call: TRBV27; d_call: .; cdr3_nt: TGTGCCAGCAGTTTACCCGGGGGGTATGGCTACACCTTC; cdr3_aa: CASSLPGGYGYTF
clone_size: .; j_call: TRBJ1-1; v_call: TRBV18; d_call: .; cdr3_nt: TGTGCCAGCTCACCTCCCTCGGGGTACTCTGAAGCTTTCTTT; cdr3_aa: CASSPPSGYSEAFF
clone_size: .; j_call: TRBJ1-5; v_call: TRBV4-2; d_call: .; cdr3_nt: TGTGCCAGCAGCCAAGAAGTTGGGACGGGGAATCAGCCCCAGCATTTT; cdr3_aa: CASSQEVGTGNQPQHF
clone_size: .; j_call: TRBJ1-1; v_call: TRBV27; d_call: TRBD1; cdr3_nt: TGTGCCAGCGGGCTCGACAGGGGGCCGGGAAACACTGAAGCTTTCTTT; cdr3_aa: CASGLDRGPGNTEAFF
clone_size: .; j_call: TRBJ1-5; v_call: TRBV5-1; d_call: TRBD1; cdr3_nt: TGCGCCAGCAGCCCAAACGGAGGACAGGGCAATCAGCCCCAGCATTTT; cdr3_aa: CASSPNGGQGNQPQHF
clone_size: .; j_call: TRBJ2-5; v_call: TRBV18; d_call: .; cdr3_nt: TGTGCCAGCTCATCCCAGGGGGGGCGAAAGACCCAGTACTTC; cdr3_aa: CASSSQGGRKTQYF
clone_size: .; j_call: TRBJ2-2; v_call: TRBV30; d_call: .; cdr3_nt: TGTGCCTGGAGTGGTCGACAACCAACCGGGGAGCTGTTTTTT; cdr3_aa: CAWSGRQPTGELFF
clone_size: .; j_call: TRBJ2-2; v_call: TRBV7-2; d_call: .; cdr3_nt: TGTGCCAGCAGCTTCGGGAAACTAGGGGAGCTGTTTTTT; cdr3_aa: CASSFGKLGELFF
clone_size: .; j_call: TRBJ2-4; v_call: TRBV7-2; d_call: TRBD2; cdr3_nt: TGTGCCAGCAGCTTGGGTTGGCTAGCGGCGGGCGGCATTCAGTACTTC; cdr3_aa: CASSLGWLAAGGIQYF
clone_size: .; j_call: TRBJ1-2; v_call: TRBV27; d_call: TRBD1; cdr3_nt: TGTGCCAGCAGCCGGGGACAGCACTATGGCTACACCTTC; cdr3_aa: CASSRGQHYGYTF
clone_size: .; j_call: TRBJ1-4; v_call: TRBV6-7; d_call: .; cdr3_nt: TGTGCCAGGGCTAGCGCGGGAGTTAATGAAAAACTGTTTTTT; cdr3_aa: CARASAGVNEKLFF
clone_size: .; j_call: TRBJ1-2; v_call: TRBV28; d_call: .; cdr3_nt: TGTGCCAGCAGGGGGACATCCTATGGCTACACCTTC; cdr3_aa: CASRGTSYGYTF
clone_size: .; j_call: TRBJ2-3; v_call: TRBV10-2; d_call: TRBD2; cdr3_nt: TGCGCCAGCAGTGGAGCGGGGGGCACAGATACGCAGTATTTT; cdr3_aa: CASSGAGGTDTQYF
clone_size: .; j_call: TRBJ1-6; v_call: TRBV6-5; d_call: TRBD1; cdr3_nt: TGTGCCAGCAGTCGACGGACAGGGGTAGGGTCACCCCTCCACTTT; cdr3_aa: CASSRRTGVGSPLHF
clone_size: .; j_call: TRBJ2-7; v_call: TRBV11-1; d_call: TRBD2; cdr3_nt: TGTGCCAGCAGCTTGAGGGAGGGCGACGAGCAGTACTTC; cdr3_aa: CASSLREGDEQYF
clone_size: .; j_call: TRBJ2-1; v_call: TRBV30; d_call: TRBD2; cdr3_nt: TGTGCCTGGAGTGTGGCTAGCGGGAGGAGAAATGAGCAGTTCTTC; cdr3_aa: CAWSVASGRRNEQFF
clone_size: .; j_call: TRBJ2-2; v_call: TRBV6-5; d_call: TRBD2; cdr3_nt: TGTGCCAGCAGATTGGGACTAGCGGGCACCGGGGAGCTGTTTTTT; cdr3_aa: CASRLGLAGTGELFF
clone_size: .; j_call: TRBJ1-5; v_call: TRBV6-1; d_call: .; cdr3_nt: TGTGCCAGCAGAGGGAGTAGCAATCAGCCCCAGCATTTT; cdr3_aa: CASRGSSNQPQHF
clone_size: .; j_call: TRBJ2-1; v_call: TRBV28; d_call: .; cdr3_nt: TGTGCCAGCAGTTCCGGGGCCTTGGGGGGACCTGAGCAGTTCTTC; cdr3_aa: CASSSGALGGPEQFF
clone_size: .; j_call: TRBJ1-5; v_call: TRBV6-5; d_call: .; cdr3_nt: TGTGCCAGCAGTTATTGGGGGCCAGGACAGCCCCAGCATTTT; cdr3_aa: CASSYWGPGQPQHF
clone_size: .; j_call: TRBJ1-5; v_call: TRBV27; d_call: .; cdr3_nt: TGTGCCAGCAGTTTATCCGGGACAAGTAGCAATCAGCCCCAGCATTTT; cdr3_aa: CASSLSGTSSNQPQHF
clone_size: .; j_call: TRBJ1-4; v_call: TRBV11-2; d_call: TRBD1; cdr3_nt: TGTGCCAGCAGCTTAGACATCAGGGGGCTCGAAAAACTGTTTTTT; cdr3_aa: CASSLDIRGLEKLFF
clone_size: .; j_call: TRBJ1-1; v_call: TRBV28; d_call: .; cdr3_nt: TGTGCCAGCAGGCGGGGCACTTGGAACACTGAAGCTTTCTTT; cdr3_aa: CASRRGTWNTEAFF
clone_size: .; j_call: TRBJ2-1; v_call: TRBV7-6; d_call: .; cdr3_nt: TGTGCCAGCTCCATGGGGTACAATGAGCAGTTCTTC; cdr3_aa: CASSMGYNEQFF
clone_size: .; j_call: TRBJ1-1; v_call: TRBV10-3; d_call: .; cdr3_nt: TGTGCCATCAGGGAGGAGGGGAATGCTGGCACTGAAGCTTTCTTT; cdr3_aa: CAIREEGNAGTEAFF